This T cell receptor (beta chain) was observed in a study of PD-1 blockade in classical Hodgkin lymphoma. Findings of the study overall: CD4+ but not CD8+ TCR diversity rose significantly by C4D1. Relapsed/refractory patients reportedly had lower baseline diversity than newly diagnosed patients. Patients who began taking nivolumab under 1 year after ASCT were left out.

Relapses following autologous stem cell transplantation were seen in all patients, with brentuximab vedotin exposure varying. Best responses were complete response, partial response or progressive disease. Repertoires were generated with immunoSEQ multiplex PCR, while TCRdb's copy carries only in-frame clones and drops some. There are roughly 56,000 clones in the sample; around 89% occur only once, and roughly 5% lies in the top ten. On this clone itself: The antigen remains undetermined.

The length of the CDR3 is 14 residues. CDR1 is SGHRS and CDR2 is YFSETQ in the germline V gene. V shed 0 bases and J shed 9 bases, with 14 bases lying between them. Sequencing used peripheral blood mononuclear cells (PBMCs), obtained before the second cycle of nivolumab. The TCR comes from a human donor with classical Hodgkin lymphoma. V and J are TRBV5-1 and TRBJ2-3; TRBD1 is a possible D gene (6 bases). The CDR3 reads CASSLGWGQETQYF. The DNA of the CDR3 is TGCGCCAGCAGCTTGGGTTGGGGGCAGGAGACGCAGTATTTT.